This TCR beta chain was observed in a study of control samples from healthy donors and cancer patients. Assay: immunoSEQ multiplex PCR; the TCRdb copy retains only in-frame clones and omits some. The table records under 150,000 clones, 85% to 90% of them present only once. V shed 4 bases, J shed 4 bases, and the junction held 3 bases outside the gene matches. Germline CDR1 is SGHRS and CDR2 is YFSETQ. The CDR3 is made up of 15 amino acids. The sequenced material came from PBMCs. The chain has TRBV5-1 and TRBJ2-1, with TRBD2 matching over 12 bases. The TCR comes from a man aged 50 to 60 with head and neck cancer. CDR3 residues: CASSPLAGGYNEQFF. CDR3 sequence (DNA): TGCGCCAGCAGCCCACTAGCGGGAGGATACAATGAGCAGTTCTTC.